Shown below are 23 T cell receptor beta chains from a single sample sequenced in a study of blood T cell repertoires in COVID-19. Profiled with immunoSEQ multiplex PCR; TCRdb holds only in-frame clones, not every one. The sample lists 150,000 to 200,000 clones, 85% to 95% seen once, with around 2% in the top ten. Sequenced input: peripheral blood. The receptors originated from a woman aged 55-69 years with COVID-19, enrolled during active disease.

J is TRBJ1-3 and V is TRBV6-6, with D perhaps TRBD1 (5 bases). This CDR3 region has 15 residues. In germline, CDR1 is MNHNY, CDR2 SVGAGI (reference sequence). V lost 9 bases, J lost 0 bases, and 15 bases lay in between. This CDR3 is CASSPAGTSGNTIYF. As DNA, the CDR3 is TGTGCCAGTTCTCCCGCGGGGACCTCTGGAAACACCATATATTTT.

The chain employs TRBV19 and TRBJ2-1; 10 bases agree with TRBD1. The CDR3 runs 15 residues. Germline CDR1 reads LNHDA; CDR2 reads SQIVND (reference sequence). V gave up 5 bases and J gave up 6 bases; unmatched junction bases: 7. The CDR3 reads CASSLDRGSSNEQFF. Here the CDR3 DNA reads TGTGCCAGTAGTCTGGACAGGGGGAGTAGCAATGAGCAGTTCTTC.

CDR3 protein: CASSNPGTENSPLHF. CDR3 coding DNA: TGTGCCAGCAGTAATCCCGGGACAGAGAATTCACCCCTCCACTTT. The chain uses TRBV6-5 and TRBJ1-6; 7 nucleotides line up with TRBD1. After removal of 5 bases from V and 7 bases from J, the junction contained 8 bases not matched to a gene. CDR1 and CDR2 (germline): MNHEY, SVGAGI. The CDR3 loop spans 15 amino acids.

The CDR3 here is CASSITGTDDGYTF. The CDR3 nucleotides read TGTGCCAGCAGCATAACTGGGACAGACGATGGCTACACCTTC. The V call is TRBV7-8, the J call TRBJ1-2, with TRBD1 matching 7 bases. The CDR3 length is 14 residues. Germline V gene sequence: CDR1 SGHVS, CDR2 FQNEAQ. J gave up 6 bases and V 5 bases, and 9 bases lay outside the gene matches.

This chain connects TRBV15 to TRBJ1-1, with 7 bases identical to TRBD1. This CDR3 has 14 amino acids. The J segment lost 0 bases and the V segment lost 4 bases, leaving 2 bases of the junction unmatched. CDR1 and CDR2 (germline): LNHNV, YYDKDF (reference sequence). The chain's CDR3 is CATSTGQMNTEAFF. DNA for the CDR3: TGTGCCACCAGCACGGGACAGATGAACACTGAAGCTTTCTTT.

The sample holds one count of this clone. This sequence joins TRBV5-1 and TRBJ2-5, with 16 bases identical to TRBD2. Germline-derived CDR1 and CDR2 are SGHRS and YFSETQ. The CDR3 is made up of 18 amino acids. With 7 bases clipped from V and 5 bases from J, the junction kept 14 bases outside the gene matches. The CDR3 is CASFTPGTSGGASETQYF. The CDR3 nucleotides are TGCGCCAGCTTTACTCCCGGGACTAGCGGGGGGGCCAGTGAGACCCAGTACTTC.

In DNA form, the CDR3 reads TGTGCCAGCAGCCATAGTACAGGGAACACTGAAGCTTTCTTT. Protein: CASSHSTGNTEAFF. The V and J genes are TRBV3-1 (or the pseudogene TRBV3-2) and TRBJ1-1; possible D gene TRBD1, 5 bases. V was shortened by 3 bases and J by 1 base, with 9 bases between the two germline ends. There are 14 residues in the CDR3. Germline-derived CDR1 and CDR2 are LGHDT and YNNKEL (reference sequence).

In DNA, the CDR3 is TGTGCCAGCAGTCCGCGGGGCTCCGGGGGCTACACCTTC. Amino acid sequence: CASSPRGSGGYTF. The chain carries TRBV2 and TRBJ1-2, with TRBD1 as a possible D gene (5 bases). The V end lost 5 bases, the J end lost 8 bases, and 15 bases lay between the germline ends. The CDR3 sequence is 13 residues long. The germline V gene encodes CDR1 SNHLY and CDR2 FYNNEI.

This chain links TRBV2 with TRBJ1-5; D unresolved. CDR3 size: 15 residues. Trimming stripped 4 bases from V and 3 bases from J, with 13 bases between. Germline V gene data show CDR1 as SNHLY and CDR2 as FYNNEI. CDR3 residues: CASSAVPRNNQPQHF. The CDR3 DNA reads TGTGCCAGCAGTGCGGTCCCCAGGAACAATCAGCCCCAGCATTTT.

The chain is built from TRBV7-2 and TRBJ1-2; TRBD1 matches 8 bases. The CDR3 sequence is 14 residues long. J was trimmed by 5 bases and V by 6 bases; bases with no gene match: 8. CDR1 SGHTA and CDR2 FQGNSA come from the germline V gene. The CDR3 DNA reads TGTGCCAGCAGACCAGGGGGCGCACAGTATGGCTACACCTTC. This encodes CASRPGGAQYGYTF.

The CDR3 region has the DNA TGTGCCACATACTCAGGGAACACTGAAGCTTTCTTT. This gives the protein CATYSGNTEAFF. The chain carries TRBV7-2 and TRBJ1-1; D not certain. CDR1 and CDR2 from the germline V gene are SGHTA and FQGNSA. The CDR3 totals 12 residues. V gave up 10 bases and J gave up 1 base, with 10 bases separating them. Using reference TRBV7-2 and TRBJ1-1 for the parts outside the CDR3, the full variable domain is GAGVSQSPSNKVTEKGKDVELRCDPISGHTALYWYRQSLGQGLEFLIYFQGNSAPDKSGLPSDRFSAERTGGSVSTLTIQRTQQEDSAVYLCATYSGNTEAFFGQGTRLTVV.

The V call is TRBV10-3, the J call TRBJ1-2; TRBD1 might be the D (5 bases). Trimming took 5 bases from V and 0 from J, leaving 7 bases between them. CDR1 is ENHRY and CDR2 is SYGVKD in the germline V gene. The CDR3 has 13 residues. This CDR3 is CAISQTANYGYTF. The DNA of the CDR3 is TGTGCCATCAGTCAGACAGCTAACTATGGCTACACCTTC.

The chain couples TRBV6-2 or TRBV6-3 to TRBJ1-6, with 8 positions matching TRBD1. The germline gives CDR1 MNHEY, CDR2 SVGEGT. CDR3 size: 15 residues. V was pared by 4 bases and J by 6 bases, with 5 bases of the junction left unmatched. CDR3 sequence (DNA): TGTGCCAGCAGTTTCGTGGACAGGGTTAATTCACCCCTCCACTTT. This encodes CASSFVDRVNSPLHF.

This chain uses TRBV2 with TRBJ2-2; D unclear. The CDR3 contains 13 residues. Germline assignment: CDR1 SNHLY and CDR2 FYNNEI. The V and J ends lost 7 bases and 0 bases respectively, with 6 bases between them. The CDR3 DNA reads as TGTGCCAGCACGCTAACGAACACCGGGGAGCTGTTTTTT. It encodes CASTLTNTGELFF.

This rearrangement joins TRBV27 to TRBJ1-2, with D uncertain. This CDR3 is 13 amino acids long. Deletions cut 5 bases from V and 8 bases from J, with 15 bases between. CDR1 is MNHEY and CDR2 is SMNVEV in the germline V gene (reference sequence). The CDR3 nucleotides are TGTGCCAGCAGTCTCGGAGAATCGGAGGGCTACACCTTC. Its protein product is CASSLGESEGYTF.

The V gene is TRBV2, the J gene TRBJ1-2, with 7 bases fitting TRBD1. The J segment lost 4 bases and the V segment lost 7 bases, leaving 15 bases of the junction unmatched. Germline CDR1 is SNHLY and CDR2 is FYNNEI. The CDR3 has 16 amino acids. CDR3 protein: CASKSTPGQISYGYTF. Written as DNA, the CDR3 is TGTGCCAGCAAATCCACTCCGGGACAGATAAGCTATGGCTACACCTTC.

The chain carries TRBV15 and TRBJ1-2; 9 bases align to TRBD1. V was pared by 3 bases and J by 4 bases, with 6 bases of the junction left unmatched. The CDR3 consists of 15 residues. Germline lookup yields CDR1 LNHNV and CDR2 YYDKDF (reference sequence). The CDR3 DNA reads as TGTGCCACCAGCAGTGGTGGACAGGGGTCCTATGGCTACACCTTC. It codes for CATSSGGQGSYGYTF.

The chain couples TRBV19 to TRBJ1-2; no firm D call. In germline, CDR1 is LNHDA, CDR2 SQIVND (reference sequence). Trimming cost V 4 bases and J 4 bases, with 13 bases left between them. The CDR3 covers 14 residues. The DNA of the CDR3 is TGTGCCAGTAGTAGGCGGGGAGATAGCTATGGCTACACCTTC. Translating gives CASSRRGDSYGYTF.

The rearrangement links TRBV7-2 to TRBJ1-2; 9 bases match TRBD1. V lost 5 bases to trimming and J lost 4 bases; unmatched junction nucleotides: 8. Germline-derived CDR1 and CDR2 are SGHTA and FQGNSA. This CDR3 is 15 amino acids long. CDR3: CASSQSGQGLYGYTF. CDR3 coding DNA: TGTGCCAGCAGCCAATCAGGACAGGGGCTCTATGGCTACACCTTC.

This clone turned up a few times. The chain carries TRBV19 and TRBJ1-2, with TRBD1 matching 9 bases. The CDR3 loop spans 14 amino acids. CDR1 is LNHDA, CDR2 SQIVND, per germline (reference sequence). The junction had 7 bases not matched to a gene; V was cut back by 5 bases and J by 6 bases. Here the CDR3 reads CASSEQGASDGYTF. CDR3 nucleotide sequence: TGTGCCAGTAGTGAACAGGGGGCGTCGGATGGCTACACCTTC.

The chain has TRBV14 and TRBJ1-1; 7 nucleotides line up with TRBD1. This CDR3 spans 15 amino acids. V lost 4 bases to trimming and J lost 6 bases; unmatched junction nucleotides: 11. Per germline, CDR1 SGHDN and CDR2 FVKESK. The CDR3 region is CASSPPGTVAAEAFF. CDR3 DNA sequence: TGTGCCAGCAGCCCTCCGGGGACAGTCGCGGCTGAAGCTTTCTTT.

The chain joins TRBV5-1 to TRBJ2-3; 12 bases are a match to TRBD2. There are 19 residues in the CDR3. Trimming took 0 bases from V and 1 from J; bases not matched to a gene: 9. CDR1 SGHRS and CDR2 YFSETQ come from the germline V gene. The CDR3 nucleotides read TGCGCCAGCAGCTTGGCCTATCCGAGACTAGCGGGGGGCACAGATACGCAGTATTTT. Residues: CASSLAYPRLAGGTDTQYF.

This chain links TRBV19 with TRBJ2-1; 15 bases agree with TRBD2. The V and J ends lost 6 bases and 8 bases, in that order; junction bases with no gene match: 8. CDR3 length: 16 amino acids. Per the germline V gene, CDR1 is LNHDA and CDR2 is SQIVND (reference sequence). Here the CDR3 reads CASRRGLAGGLDEQFF. Here the CDR3 DNA reads TGTGCCAGTAGACGTGGACTAGCGGGGGGGTTGGATGAGCAGTTCTTC.